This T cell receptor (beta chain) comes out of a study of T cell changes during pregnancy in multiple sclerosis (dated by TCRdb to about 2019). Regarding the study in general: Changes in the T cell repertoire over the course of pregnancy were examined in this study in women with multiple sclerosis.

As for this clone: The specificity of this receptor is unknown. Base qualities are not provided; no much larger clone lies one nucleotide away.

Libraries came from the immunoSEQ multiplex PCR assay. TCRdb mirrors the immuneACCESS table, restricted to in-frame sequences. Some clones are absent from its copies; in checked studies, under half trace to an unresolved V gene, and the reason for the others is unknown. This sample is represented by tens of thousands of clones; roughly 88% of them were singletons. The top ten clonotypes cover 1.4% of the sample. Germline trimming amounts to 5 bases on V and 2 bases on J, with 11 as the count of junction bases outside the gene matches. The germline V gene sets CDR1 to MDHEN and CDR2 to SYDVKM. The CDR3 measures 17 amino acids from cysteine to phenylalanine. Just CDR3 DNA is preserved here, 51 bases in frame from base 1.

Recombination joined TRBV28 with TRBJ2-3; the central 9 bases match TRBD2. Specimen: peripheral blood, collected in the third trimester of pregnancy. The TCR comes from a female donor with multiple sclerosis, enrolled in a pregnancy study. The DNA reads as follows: TGTGCCAGCAGTCCCCCCGGCGGCGGGGGGGCCACAGATACGCAGTATTTT. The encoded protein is CASSPPGGGGATDTQYF.